A single sample is the source of the 27 T cell receptor beta chains below, sequenced in a study of blood T cell repertoires in COVID-19. Assay: immunoSEQ multiplex PCR; the TCRdb copy retains only in-frame clones and omits some. The data contain around 60,000 clones, about 81% of them singletons. The specimen was peripheral blood. These receptors all stem from a man at least 80 years old with acute or convalescent COVID-19.

V is TRBV5-1 and J is TRBJ2-7; TRBD2 might be the D (5 bases). This CDR3 has 13 amino acids. Germline V gives CDR1 SGHRS, CDR2 YFSETQ. V was clipped by 4 bases and J by 2 bases, with 10 bases between them. The CDR3 region has the DNA TGCGCCAGCAGCCCGACCGGGACCTACGAGCAGTACTTC. Protein: CASSPTGTYEQYF.

The chain recombines TRBV10-3 with TRBJ1-3; unclear D gene. V was trimmed by 0 bases and J by 4 bases, leaving 10 bases between them. CDR1 is ENHRY and CDR2 is SYGVKD in the germline V gene. CDR3 length equals 15 residues. The DNA of the CDR3 is TGTGCCATCAGTGAGTCGACAAACATCGGAAACACCATATATTTT. The encoded protein is CAISESTNIGNTIYF.

The genes are TRBV14 and TRBJ1-2; D gene unclear. Germline CDR1 and CDR2: SGHDN and FVKESK. Trimming stripped 1 base from V and 3 bases from J, with 9 bases between. The CDR3 has 14 amino acids. The CDR3 sequence: CASSQGSRDYGYTF. The CDR3 nucleotides read TGTGCCAGCAGCCAAGGTTCGAGAGACTATGGCTACACCTTC.

The J gene is TRBJ1-3, the V gene TRBV18; D unclear. Trimming removed 0 bases from V and 4 bases from J, with 7 bases in between. Germline assignment: CDR1 KGHSH and CDR2 LQKENI. The CDR3 consists of 14 residues. CDR3 nucleotides: TGTGCCAGCTCACCACCTCCGTTCGGAAACACCATATATTTT. This sequence encodes CASSPPPFGNTIYF.

The genes are TRBV30 and TRBJ1-1; D call uncertain. CDR3 length: 12 amino acids. The V and J ends lost 1 base and 8 bases respectively, with 11 bases between them. Germline loops: CDR1 GTSNPN, CDR2 SVGIG (reference sequence). The CDR3 is CAWSATEGEAFF. Written as DNA, the CDR3 is TGTGCCTGGAGTGCCACAGAGGGAGAAGCTTTCTTT. Full variable domain (outside the CDR3, taken from reference TRBV30 and TRBJ1-1): SQTIHQWPATLVQPVGSPLSLECTVEGTSNPNLYWYRQAAGRGLQLLFYSVGIGQISSEVPQNLSASRPQDRQFILSSKKLLLSDSGFYLCAWSATEGEAFFGQGTRLTVV.

This rearrangement joins TRBV7-6 to TRBJ2-5, with D possibly TRBD2 on 6 matching bases. The CDR3 spans 15 residues. Germline V gene lookup returns CDR1 SGHVS and CDR2 FNYEAQ. V lost 5 bases, J lost 1 base, and 14 bases lay in between. CDR3 residues: CASSTQVGGQETQYF. The CDR3 DNA sequence: TGTGCCAGCAGCACCCAAGTGGGAGGCCAAGAGACCCAGTACTTC.

The J gene is TRBJ1-2, the V gene TRBV19; D call uncertain. Trimming took off 3 bases at V and 2 bases at J, with 13 bases between the two ends. The CDR3 contains 15 residues. The germline gives CDR1 LNHDA, CDR2 SQIVND (reference sequence). This chain's CDR3 is CASSMRGKDNYGYTF. The CDR3 DNA reads as TGTGCCAGTAGTATGAGAGGGAAAGACAACTATGGCTACACCTTC.

This clone was observed once. This CDR3 reads CASSQDRTFNYTF. In nucleotides, the CDR3 is TGTGCCAGCAGCCAAGATCGGACTTTCAATTACACCTTC. The chain combines TRBV4-2 with TRBJ1-2; no definite D call. The CDR3 has 13 amino acids. From germline, CDR1 is LGHNA and CDR2 YNFKEQ. Trimming stripped 0 bases from V and 11 bases from J, with 13 bases between.

The V gene is TRBV4-1, the J gene TRBJ1-4; D call uncertain. Germline V gene lookup returns CDR1 MGHRA and CDR2 YSYEKL. The ends were cut back, 1 base at V and 8 bases at J, with 14 bases in the middle. The CDR3 has 15 amino acids. This chain's CDR3 is CASSQAGAESEKLFF. In DNA, the CDR3 is TGCGCCAGCAGCCAAGCGGGAGCGGAGAGCGAAAAACTGTTTTTT.

The genes are TRBV3-1 (or the pseudogene TRBV3-2) and TRBJ2-5; TRBD2 matches 9 bases. CDR1 is LGHDT and CDR2 is YNNKEL in the germline V gene (reference sequence). The CDR3 sequence is 14 residues long. V shed 4 bases, J shed 6 bases, and the junction held 6 bases outside the gene matches. In DNA, the CDR3 is TGTGCCAGCAGCCGCGGGGGGGGGTGGCAGACCCAGTACTTC. This translates into CASSRGGGWQTQYF.

This chain links TRBV5-5 with TRBJ2-5, with 8 nucleotides matching TRBD1. The CDR3 is 14 residues long. CDR1 is SGHKS and CDR2 is YYEKEE in the germline V gene (reference sequence). Trimming took 7 bases from V and 5 from J; bases not matched to a gene: 10. The CDR3 loop reads CASARQGLEETQYF. DNA of the CDR3: TGTGCCAGCGCAAGACAGGGGCTAGAGGAGACCCAGTACTTC.

J is TRBJ1-2 and V is TRBV14; 7 bases are a match to TRBD1. Germline assignment: CDR1 SGHDN and CDR2 FVKESK. Germline trimming cut 0 bases from V and 8 bases from J; bases unmatched to any gene: 9. CDR3 size: 15 residues. The CDR3 bases are TGTGCCAGCAGCCAAGAAGGGGGCAGGGGAGACGGCTACACCTTC. This codes for CASSQEGGRGDGYTF.

V and J are TRBV11-2 and TRBJ1-6; perhaps TRBD1 as D (5 bases). The V end was cut by 0 bases, the J end by 10 bases, with 13 bases between. The CDR3 is 15 residues long. Germline CDR1 SGHAT, CDR2 FQNNGV. The CDR3 protein is CASSLEGPLGSPLHF. The CDR3 DNA reads as TGTGCCAGCAGCTTAGAGGGGCCCCTGGGCTCACCCCTCCACTTT.

The chain couples TRBV6-5 to TRBJ1-1; TRBD1 might be the D (6 bases). The CDR3 spans 11 residues. Germline lookup yields CDR1 MNHEY and CDR2 SVGAGI. The V gene lost 5 bases and the J gene lost 7 bases, with 8 bases spanning the gap. The DNA of the CDR3 is TGTGCCAGCAGTCGACAGGATGAAGCTTTCTTT. Its protein product is CASSRQDEAFF.

The chain joins TRBV7-8 to TRBJ2-7; the D gene is possibly TRBD2 (5 bases). Germline V gene data show CDR1 as SGHVS and CDR2 as FQNEAQ. Trimming cost V 1 base and J 3 bases, with 10 bases left between them. This CDR3 region has 14 residues. The CDR3 is CASSLELGSYEQYF. The DNA for the CDR3 is TGTGCCAGCAGCTTAGAGTTAGGGAGCTACGAGCAGTACTTC.

Only one count was recorded for this clone. This chain links TRBV5-5 with TRBJ2-3, with D possibly being TRBD2 (6 bases). V gave up 4 bases and J gave up 1 base, with 16 bases separating them. This CDR3 contains 16 residues. The germline CDR1 and CDR2 sequences are SGHKS and YYEKEE (reference sequence). CDR3: CASSNRFSGGTDTQYF. The CDR3, as DNA: TGTGCCAGCAGCAACCGATTTAGCGGAGGCACAGATACGCAGTATTTT.

The genes are TRBV27 and TRBJ2-7, with TRBD2 as a possible D gene (6 bases). This CDR3 has 16 amino acids. Germline V gives CDR1 MNHEY, CDR2 SMNVEV (reference sequence). The ends were cut back, 6 bases at V and 2 bases at J, with 20 bases in the middle. CDR3 sequence (DNA): TGTGCCAGCAGCCAATCGGCCCTAGCGAGCCCCTACGAGCAGTACTTC. Its protein product is CASSQSALASPYEQYF.

The chain employs TRBV30 and TRBJ1-2, with TRBD1 matching over 11 bases. Germline CDR1 is GTSNPN and CDR2 is SVGIG (reference sequence). The CDR3 consists of 16 residues. With V trimmed by 3 bases and J by 7 bases, 13 bases remained unmatched. The CDR3 spells CAWRVGQGARGGGYTF. The DNA for the CDR3 is TGTGCCTGGAGGGTCGGACAGGGGGCCCGAGGAGGTGGCTACACCTTC.

This rearrangement joins TRBV5-5 to TRBJ2-3; D is unresolved. The germline V and J ends were trimmed by 0 bases and 5 bases, with 10 bases remaining between them. The CDR3 has 14 residues. Germline values: CDR1 SGHKS, CDR2 YYEKEE (reference sequence). CDR3 nucleotides: TGTGCCAGCAGCTTGGCCGAACTCCGAGATACGCAGTATTTT. Its translation is CASSLAELRDTQYF.

The rearrangement joins TRBV24-1 to TRBJ1-5; 8 positions agree with TRBD1. Per the germline V gene, CDR1 is KGHDR and CDR2 is SFDVKD. The CDR3 length is 17 residues. With 5 bases clipped from V and 5 bases from J, the junction kept 13 bases outside the gene matches. The CDR3 region is CATSGGQASRQDQPQHF. CDR3 nucleotide sequence: TGTGCCACCAGTGGGGGACAGGCCTCAAGGCAGGATCAGCCCCAGCATTTT.

This clone was detected once. This sequence joins TRBV11-3 and TRBJ1-2; 10 positions match TRBD1. CDR3 length: 15 amino acids. V lost 5 bases, J lost 4 bases, and 7 bases stayed unmatched. Germline lookup yields CDR1 SGHNT and CDR2 YENEEA. CDR3 sequence: CASSPRTGGSYGYTF. CDR3 DNA: TGTGCCAGCAGCCCCCGGACAGGGGGTAGCTATGGCTACACCTTC.

The V call is TRBV6-2 or TRBV6-3, the J call TRBJ2-3; TRBD2 matches 9 bases. The CDR3 extends over 16 amino acids. V lost 0 bases, J lost 5 bases, and 6 bases stayed unmatched. Germline CDR1 is MNHEY and CDR2 is SVGEGT. The CDR3 nucleotides are TGTGCCAGCAGTTACTCGGCTAGCGGGGAGAGAGATACGCAGTATTTT. Translated, it gives CASSYSASGERDTQYF.

This clone was recorded a few times. J is TRBJ1-1 and V is TRBV9; possibly TRBD1 for D (6 bases). The CDR3 contains 13 residues. Germline V gives CDR1 SGDLS, CDR2 YYNGEE. The V gene lost 0 bases and the J gene lost 8 bases, with 11 bases spanning the gap. The CDR3, as DNA: TGTGCCAGCAGCGTAGTAGTAGGGGGAGAAGCTTTCTTT. Protein product: CASSVVVGGEAFF.

The chain couples TRBV11-3 to TRBJ1-6; D unclear. The CDR3 is 16 residues long. Trimming cost V 0 bases and J 10 bases, with 16 bases left between them. The V gene's germline CDR1 is SGHNT and CDR2 YENEEA. The CDR3 here is CASSLDPVPGFSPLHF. The CDR3 bases are TGTGCCAGCAGCTTAGATCCGGTCCCGGGGTTCTCACCCCTCCACTTT.

The chain couples TRBV5-1 to TRBJ2-5; TRBD1 is a possible D gene (6 bases). The CDR3 totals 14 residues. The V gene's germline CDR1 is SGHRS and CDR2 YFSETQ. V dropped 4 bases and J dropped 1 base, with 11 bases sitting between them. The CDR3 reads CASSPDSTQETQYF. For the CDR3, the DNA is TGCGCCAGCAGCCCGGACAGCACCCAAGAGACCCAGTACTTC.

The chain combines TRBV15 with TRBJ2-3; D is undetermined. The CDR3 contains 13 residues. The V end lost 1 base, the J end lost 4 bases, and 6 bases lay between the germline ends. Looked up from germline, CDR1 is LNHNV and CDR2 is YYDKDF (reference sequence). The CDR3 DNA is TGTGCCACCAGCAGAGGACTGGCAGATACGCAGTATTTT. Encoded protein: CATSRGLADTQYF.

The chain couples TRBV18 to TRBJ1-5, with TRBD1 matching over 9 bases. There are 15 residues in the CDR3. Per the germline V gene, CDR1 is KGHSH and CDR2 is LQKENI. J lost 2 bases, V lost 5 bases, and 4 bases had no gene match. The CDR3 here is CASSAGQGGNQPQHF. The CDR3 nucleotides are TGTGCCAGCTCAGCGGGACAGGGCGGCAATCAGCCCCAGCATTTT.